These T cell receptor beta chains were read from a single sample in a study of T cells in Graves' hyperthyroidism and ophthalmopathy. MiXCR, applied by TCRdb to the multiplex PCR reads, yields one record per CDR3 protein. The data hold around 190,000 distinct CDR3 sequences, with roughly a sixth observed a single time. The sample taken for sequencing was blood. The receptor source for this set is a woman in her forties or fifties with Graves' hyperthyroidism. Each CDR3 is given with its conserved first and last residue. Each record gives: clone size, D gene, J gene, V gene, CDR3 DNA, CDR3 protein. The D gene is left open where the match is weak. Clone size is stated in some rows and not others, as once, few, many or a class when expanded.

clone size: -
D gene: TRBD1
J gene: TRBJ1-6
V gene: TRBV7-9
CDR3 DNA: TGTGCCAGCAGCCTAAGGGGGCAGACTAATTCACCCCTCCACTTT
CDR3 protein: CASSLRGQTNSPLHF

clone size: -
D gene: -
J gene: TRBJ2-1
V gene: TRBV7-6
CDR3 DNA: TGTGCCAGCAGTCCCGGGGTACCACCCCATGAGCAGTTCTTC
CDR3 protein: CASSPGVPPHEQFF

clone size: few
D gene: -
J gene: TRBJ2-1
V gene: TRBV30
CDR3 DNA: TGTGCCTGGAGTGCCCGCAGGGGATCTACCTACAATGAGCAGTTCTTC
CDR3 protein: CAWSARRGSTYNEQFF

clone size: many
D gene: -
J gene: TRBJ1-5
V gene: TRBV2
CDR3 DNA: TGTGCCAGCAGTACCCAGGGAATCAATCAGCCCCAGCATTTT
CDR3 protein: CASSTQGINQPQHF

clone size: many
D gene: TRBD2
J gene: TRBJ2-5
V gene: TRBV3-1
CDR3 DNA: TGTGCCAGCAAGTTAACGGGAGGGCCGATGGAGACCCAGTACTTC
CDR3 protein: CASKLTGGPMETQYF

clone size: -
D gene: -
J gene: TRBJ2-5
V gene: TRBV5-1
CDR3 DNA: TGCGCCAGCAGCTTGGAGGTGTTAGGGATAGGGGAGACCCAGTACTTC
CDR3 protein: CASSLEVLGIGETQYF

clone size: many
D gene: -
J gene: TRBJ2-1
V gene: TRBV28
CDR3 DNA: TGTGCCAGCAGTTGGCGGGATTACAATGAGCAGTTCTTC
CDR3 protein: CASSWRDYNEQFF

clone size: few
D gene: -
J gene: TRBJ2-2
V gene: TRBV20-1
CDR3 DNA: TGCAGTGCTCCGAGATTGGGATTCGCGAACACCGGGGAGCTGTTTTTT
CDR3 protein: CSAPRLGFANTGELFF

clone size: few
D gene: -
J gene: TRBJ1-3
V gene: TRBV3-1
CDR3 DNA: TGTGCCAGCAGCCAAGTATCGGGACATCGCTCTGGAAACACCATATATTTT
CDR3 protein: CASSQVSGHRSGNTIYF

clone size: many
D gene: -
J gene: TRBJ2-1
V gene: TRBV7-3
CDR3 DNA: TGTGCCAGCAGCTTAGGTCAGTCCTACAATGAGCAGTTCTTC
CDR3 protein: CASSLGQSYNEQFF

clone size: many
D gene: TRBD1
J gene: TRBJ2-7
V gene: TRBV29-1
CDR3 DNA: TGCAGCGTTGTAGAGGGGACAGGGTTGGACGAGCAGTACTTC
CDR3 protein: CSVVEGTGLDEQYF

clone size: many
D gene: -
J gene: TRBJ2-1
V gene: TRBV28
CDR3 DNA: TGTGCCAGCAGTCAAAAACCCACTGCGTACAATGAGCAGTTCTTC
CDR3 protein: CASSQKPTAYNEQFF

clone size: -
D gene: TRBD1
J gene: TRBJ2-2
V gene: TRBV5-1
CDR3 DNA: TGCGCCAGCAGCTATGGAACAGGGGGCCCCGGGGAGCTGTTTTTT
CDR3 protein: CASSYGTGGPGELFF

clone size: -
D gene: TRBD1
J gene: TRBJ1-2
V gene: TRBV12-3/TRBV12-4
CDR3 DNA: TGTGCCAGCAGTTCCATCGGACAGGGATATGGCTACACCTTC
CDR3 protein: CASSSIGQGYGYTF

clone size: many
D gene: TRBD1
J gene: TRBJ1-1
V gene: TRBV7-9
CDR3 DNA: TGTGCCAGCAGCGGGACAGGCTTGGCTGAAGCTTTCTTT
CDR3 protein: CASSGTGLAEAFF

clone size: -
D gene: TRBD2
J gene: TRBJ2-7
V gene: TRBV6-1
CDR3 DNA: TGTGCCAGCAGTGAAGGGGGAGGGCCCTCCTACGAGCAGTACTTC
CDR3 protein: CASSEGGGPSYEQYF

clone size: many
D gene: TRBD1
J gene: TRBJ1-1
V gene: TRBV6-1
CDR3 DNA: TGTGCCAGCAGAAATAACAGGGGCCCGAACACTGAAGCTTTCTTT
CDR3 protein: CASRNNRGPNTEAFF

clone size: many
D gene: -
J gene: TRBJ1-2
V gene: TRBV2
CDR3 DNA: TGTGCCAGCAGTGAAGCGCGGGCGGCTGTATATGGCTACACCTTC
CDR3 protein: CASSEARAAVYGYTF

clone size: many
D gene: -
J gene: TRBJ1-1
V gene: TRBV12-3/TRBV12-4
CDR3 DNA: TGTGCCAGCAGAACGCTACCGGGCCGCAGCATGAACACTGAAGCTTTCTTT
CDR3 protein: CASRTLPGRSMNTEAFF

clone size: -
D gene: TRBD2
J gene: TRBJ2-7
V gene: TRBV28
CDR3 DNA: TGTGCCAGCAGTCCGATGACTAGCGCGATTCGGGACGAGCAGTACTTC
CDR3 protein: CASSPMTSAIRDEQYF

clone size: -
D gene: -
J gene: TRBJ1-2
V gene: TRBV15
CDR3 DNA: TGTGCCACCAGCAGAGATAAACTAAATGGCTACACCTTC
CDR3 protein: CATSRDKLNGYTF